These 15 T cell receptor beta chains were sequenced from one sample in a study of shared clonotypes between healthy human individuals. TCRdb keeps only in-frame clones here, not all; method: immunoSEQ multiplex PCR. Among about 510,000 clones listed, about 96% were seen once. Input material: naive CD4+ T cells sorted from blood. Subset given: CD45RA+ positively selected. The receptors were sampled from a woman aged 30 to 39 in good health.

The J gene is TRBJ2-7, the V gene TRBV19, with D perhaps assigned TRBD1 or TRBD2 (5 bases each). Germline CDR1 and CDR2: LNHDA and SQIVND (reference sequence). This CDR3 comprises 14 residues. Deletions cut 3 bases from V and 2 bases from J, with 11 bases between. DNA of the CDR3: TGTGCCAGTAGTATTGGGACGGGCACCTACGAGCAGTACTTC. Amino acids: CASSIGTGTYEQYF.

This clone was found once. V gene TRBV15 combines with J gene TRBJ1-2; maybe TRBD1 (6 bases). Deletions cut 3 bases from V and 3 bases from J, with 8 bases between. Germline V lookup: CDR1 LNHNV, CDR2 YYDKDF (reference sequence). There are 13 residues in the CDR3. The DNA for the CDR3 is TGTGCCACCAGCAGGGACAGACACTATGGCTACACCTTC. This translates into CATSRDRHYGYTF. Looking up the rest from reference TRBV15 and TRBJ1-2 gives the full variable domain: DAMVIQNPRYQVTQFGKPVTLSCSQTLNHNVMYWYQQKSSQAPKLLFHYYDKDFNNEADTPDNFQSRRPNTSFCFLDIRSPGLGDTAMYLCATSRDRHYGYTFGSGTRLTVV.

The rearrangement joins TRBV7-8 to TRBJ2-1, with 9 bases lining up with TRBD1. Per the germline V gene, CDR1 is SGHVS and CDR2 is FQNEAQ. This CDR3 comprises 16 residues. V lost 1 base, J lost 9 bases, and 10 bases stayed unmatched. CDR3 sequence reads: CASSLVPGQGFGEQFF. The CDR3 region has the DNA TGTGCCAGCAGCTTAGTCCCGGGACAGGGCTTCGGTGAGCAGTTCTTC.

This chain connects TRBV5-6 to TRBJ1-1; D unresolved. Germline V gene sequence: CDR1 SGHDT, CDR2 YYEEEE. The CDR3 has 16 residues. V was clipped by 2 bases and J by 3 bases, with 17 bases between them. CDR3 in DNA: TGTGCCAGCAGCTTTAATAAGGGTCAGAAATACACTGAAGCTTTCTTT. Residues: CASSFNKGQKYTEAFF.

Comment on this clone: Other DNA variants within this sample encode the same CDR3. The chain is built from TRBV19 and TRBJ1-1; no firm D call. The V gene lost 6 bases and the J gene lost 1 base, with 6 bases spanning the gap. Germline V gives CDR1 LNHDA, CDR2 SQIVND (reference sequence). The CDR3 has 12 amino acids. The CDR3 sequence: CASRAGNTEAFF. The CDR3 coding sequence is TGTGCCAGTAGGGCAGGGAACACTGAAGCTTTCTTT.

This clone was detected a few times. The gene calls are TRBV7-9 and TRBJ1-2, with D maybe TRBD1 (6 bases). CDR1 SEHNR and CDR2 FQNEAQ come from the germline V gene (reference sequence). This CDR3 region has 11 residues. V lost 5 bases and J lost 10, with 11 bases in between. CDR3 region: CASSPQGDYTF. DNA of the CDR3: TGTGCCAGCAGCCCACAGGGAGACTACACCTTC.

V is TRBV18 and J is TRBJ2-5; 12 bases are shared with TRBD2. With V trimmed by 2 bases and J by 5 bases, 15 bases remained unmatched. The CDR3 totals 19 residues. Germline V gene lookup returns CDR1 KGHSH and CDR2 LQKENI. The chain's CDR3 is CASSPKSGVGLAGTETQYF. The CDR3 nucleotides are TGTGCCAGCTCACCAAAGTCCGGCGTCGGACTAGCGGGAACGGAGACCCAGTACTTC.

The chain has TRBV5-1 and TRBJ2-1; 7 bases are shared with TRBD2. The V gene's germline CDR1 is SGHRS and CDR2 YFSETQ. J gave up 7 bases and V 4 bases, and 11 bases lay outside the gene matches. The CDR3 sequence is 15 residues long. The CDR3, as DNA: TGCGCCAGCAGCCCGGGACGACTAGCCTGGAATGAGCAGTTCTTC. It codes for CASSPGRLAWNEQFF.

The chain uses TRBV5-1 and TRBJ1-4, with D perhaps TRBD1 (6 bases). CDR1 is SGHRS and CDR2 is YFSETQ in the germline V gene. Deletions cut 1 base from V and 11 bases from J, with 9 bases between. There are 12 residues in the CDR3. The CDR3 bases are TGCGCCAGCAGCTTGAGGGGGGAGAAACTGTTTTTT. Its translation is CASSLRGEKLFF. Based on the CDR3 plus reference TRBV5-1 and TRBJ1-4, the full variable domain is KAGVTQTPRYLIKTRGQQVTLSCSPISGHRSVSWYQQTPGQGLQFLFEYFSETQRNKGNFPGRFSGRQFSNSRSEMNVSTLELGDSALYLCASSLRGEKLFFGSGTQLSVL.

The rearrangement uses TRBV28 and TRBJ1-3, with D tentatively TRBD1 (5 bases). This CDR3 is 14 amino acids long. Trimming cost V 5 bases and J 4 bases, with 12 bases left between them. The V gene's germline CDR1 is MDHEN and CDR2 SYDVKM. CDR3 sequence: CASSQGSRGNTIYF. Here the CDR3 DNA reads TGTGCCAGCAGTCAGGGTAGTCGAGGAAACACCATATATTTT.

This clone has just a few counts. The CDR3 DNA sequence: TGTGCCAGCAGCTCCTCCTACCGGAACACCATATATTTT. Protein: CASSSSYRNTIYF. The V gene is TRBV7-9, the J gene TRBJ1-3; no firm D call. The CDR3 runs to 13 residues. Germline assignment: CDR1 SEHNR and CDR2 FQNEAQ (reference sequence). V dropped 4 bases and J dropped 7 bases, with 11 bases sitting between them.

The chain employs TRBV28 and TRBJ2-5; the match to TRBD1 covers 11 bases. The germline gives CDR1 MDHEN, CDR2 SYDVKM. This CDR3 has 15 residues. The V segment lost 10 bases and the J segment 6 bases; nucleotides outside the gene matches: 13. CDR3 coding DNA: TGTGCCACCGCGACACCGGGACAGGGGGGACAGACCCAGTACTTC. Amino acids: CATATPGQGGQTQYF.

The J gene is TRBJ2-7, the V gene TRBV29-1; D may match TRBD1 or TRBD2 (5 bases each). This CDR3 is built from 14 residues. Trimming removed 4 bases from V and 7 bases from J, with 20 bases in between. Germline CDR1 SQVTM, CDR2 ANQGSEA. CDR3 residues: CSVGPGRTPLEQYF. CDR3 nucleotide sequence: TGCAGCGTTGGGCCGGGACGGACCCCCCTAGAGCAGTACTTC.

The genes are TRBV15 and TRBJ1-3; D is possibly TRBD1 (6 bases). V lost 2 bases to trimming and J lost 2 bases, with 13 bases between them. The CDR3 sequence is 16 residues long. Germline CDR1 LNHNV, CDR2 YYDKDF (reference sequence). The chain's CDR3 is CATSRPHRDTGNTIYF. CDR3 in DNA: TGTGCCACCAGCAGACCGCACCGGGACACTGGAAACACCATATATTTT.

The genes are TRBV28 and TRBJ1-5; a possible D gene is TRBD1 (5 bases). CDR1 and CDR2 from the germline V gene are MDHEN and SYDVKM. This CDR3 is 14 amino acids long. Between the trimmed V and J ends, which lost 2 bases and 5 bases, there was a span of 10 bases. CDR3: CASSLRGFYQPQHF. In nucleotides, the CDR3 is TGTGCCAGCAGTTTACGGGGGTTTTATCAGCCCCAGCATTTT.